This passage covers 11 T cell receptor beta chains from one sample sequenced in a study of blood T cell repertoires in COVID-19 (dated by TCRdb to 2020 to 2021). Receptor amplification or capture employed the immunoSEQ multiplex PCR assay. In TCRdb, the immuneACCESS table is reduced to in-frame sequences with V and J assigned. These tables do not hold every clone; where another copy was compared, an unresolved V gene accounts for under half, and the others remain unexplained. For this sample there are about 220,000 clones; 80% to 85% appear just once. Roughly 21% of the sample is in the top ten clones. The sequencing sample was made of peripheral blood. These receptors all come from a man in his thirties or forties with active or convalescent COVID-19.

This clone occurred once. CDR3 sequence reads: CASSVREGTEAFF. CDR3 DNA: TGCGCCAGCAGCGTCAGGGAGGGCACTGAAGCTTTCTTT. V usage is TRBV5-1 and J usage is TRBJ1-1; the D gene is possibly TRBD1 (5 bases). Germline CDR1 SGHRS, CDR2 YFSETQ. This CDR3 has 13 residues. V lost 4 bases to trimming and J lost 4 bases, with 11 bases between them.

V gene TRBV6-5 combines with J gene TRBJ1-5; D is undetermined. V lost 5 bases and J lost 5, with 7 bases in between. The CDR3 has 12 amino acids. Germline CDR1 and CDR2: MNHEY and SVGAGI. CDR3 DNA: TGTGCCAGCAGTACTATGGATCAGCCCCAGCATTTT. This sequence encodes CASSTMDQPQHF.

This sequence joins TRBV18 and TRBJ2-1, with 9 bases lining up with TRBD1. CDR3 length: 15 residues. The ends lost 1 base at V and 5 bases at J; junction bases unmatched: 3. Looked up from germline, CDR1 is KGHSH and CDR2 is LQKENI. CDR3 coding DNA: TGTGCCAGCTCACCACGGACAGGGGAAAACAATGAGCAGTTCTTC. As protein: CASSPRTGENNEQFF. Complete variable domain (other parts from reference TRBV18 and TRBJ2-1): NAGVMQNPRHLVRRRGQEARLRCSPMKGHSHVYWYRQLPEEGLKFMVYLQKENIIDESGMPKERFSAEFPKEGPSILRIQQVVRGDSAAYFCASSPRTGENNEQFFGPGTRLTVL.

The rearrangement uses TRBV19 and TRBJ2-7; weak D call: TRBD2 (6 bases). V was trimmed by 3 bases and J by 2 bases, leaving 11 bases between them. There are 14 residues in the CDR3. Germline values: CDR1 LNHDA, CDR2 SQIVND (reference sequence). Here the CDR3 reads CASSMEGFPYEQYF. The CDR3 nucleotides are TGTGCCAGTAGTATGGAGGGTTTCCCCTACGAGCAGTACTTC. Variable domain in full (rest from reference TRBV19 and TRBJ2-7): DGGITQSPKYLFRKEGQNVTLSCEQNLNHDAMYWYRQDPGQGLRLIYYSQIVNDFQKGDIAEGYSVSREKKESFPLTVTSAQKNPTAFYLCASSMEGFPYEQYFGPGTRLTVT.

V gene TRBV7-2 combines with J gene TRBJ1-3; D is perhaps TRBD1 (6 bases). V was pared by 4 bases and J by 8 bases, with 12 bases between. The CDR3 runs to 13 residues. Germline loops: CDR1 SGHTA, CDR2 FQGNSA. CDR3 region: CASSSYRADTIYF. CDR3 DNA sequence: TGTGCCAGCAGCTCCTACAGGGCAGACACCATATATTTT.

The chain carries TRBV2 and TRBJ2-7, with TRBD1 matching over 7 bases. This CDR3 has 14 amino acids. Germline values: CDR1 SNHLY, CDR2 FYNNEI. The J segment lost 2 bases and the V segment lost 4 bases, leaving 5 bases of the junction unmatched. As DNA, the CDR3 is TGTGCCAGCAGTGTTCTTACAGGGGCCTACGAGCAGTACTTC. As protein: CASSVLTGAYEQYF.

The chain is built from TRBV6-5 and TRBJ1-3, with no clear D. CDR1 and CDR2 (germline): MNHEY, SVGAGI. The CDR3 runs 12 residues. The V and J ends lost 8 bases and 2 bases respectively, with 7 bases between them. The CDR3, as DNA: TGTGCCAGCCGAGCGGCTGGAAACACCATATATTTT. Translation gives CASRAAGNTIYF.

This clone was recorded only once. The chain is built from TRBV30 and TRBJ1-1; D is uncertain. The germline V gene has CDR1 GTSNPN and CDR2 SVGIG (reference sequence). Deletions cut 0 bases from V and 1 base from J, with 3 bases between. This CDR3 has 12 residues. The CDR3 sequence: CAWSVGNTEAFF. CDR3 nucleotide sequence: TGTGCCTGGAGTGTCGGGAACACTGAAGCTTTCTTT.

The chain recombines TRBV9 with TRBJ1-3; perhaps TRBD1 as D (5 bases). CDR3 length: 15 residues. Trimming took 0 bases from V and 4 from J, leaving 11 bases between them. Germline CDR1 reads SGDLS; CDR2 reads YYNGEE. In DNA, the CDR3 is TGTGCCAGCAGCGTAGGGAGGGGACTCGGAAACACCATATATTTT. This sequence encodes CASSVGRGLGNTIYF.

The chain combines TRBV4-2 with TRBJ2-1; 14 bases map to TRBD2. The CDR3 covers 18 residues. Germline CDR1 LGHNA, CDR2 YNFKEQ. V lost 4 bases and J lost 1; bases outside the gene matches: 6. The CDR3 coding sequence is TGTGCCAGCAGCCCCGGGACTAGCGGGGGCGATTCCTACAATGAGCAGTTCTTC. Its translation: CASSPGTSGGDSYNEQFF.

This chain joins TRBV2 and TRBJ1-5; no clear D gene. V was cut by 7 bases and J by 3 bases, with 10 bases left in between. Germline V gene sequence: CDR1 SNHLY, CDR2 FYNNEI. CDR3 length equals 13 residues. The chain's CDR3 is CASTGLPNQPQHF. The CDR3 coding sequence is TGTGCCAGCACTGGCCTGCCCAATCAGCCCCAGCATTTT. Supplemented by reference TRBV2 and TRBJ1-5, the full variable domain reads EPEVTQTPSHQVTQMGQEVILRCVPISNHLYFYWYRQILGQKVEFLVSFYNNEISEKSEIFDDQFSVERPDGSNFTLKIRSTKLEDSAMYFCASTGLPNQPQHFGDGTRLSIL.